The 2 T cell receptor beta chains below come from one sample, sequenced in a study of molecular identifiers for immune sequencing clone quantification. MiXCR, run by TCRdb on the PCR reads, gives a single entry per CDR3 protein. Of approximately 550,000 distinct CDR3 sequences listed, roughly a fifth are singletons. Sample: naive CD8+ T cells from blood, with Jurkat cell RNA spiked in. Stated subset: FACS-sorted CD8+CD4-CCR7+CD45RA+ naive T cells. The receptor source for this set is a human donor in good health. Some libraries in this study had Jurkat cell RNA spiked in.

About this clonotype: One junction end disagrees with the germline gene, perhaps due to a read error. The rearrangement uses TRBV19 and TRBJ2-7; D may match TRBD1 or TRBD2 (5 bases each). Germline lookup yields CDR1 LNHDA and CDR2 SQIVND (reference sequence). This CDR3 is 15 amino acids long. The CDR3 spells CASGNGGRGSSEQYF. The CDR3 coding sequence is TGTGCCAGCGGGAATGGGGGTAGAGGGTCCTCCGAGCAGTACTTC.

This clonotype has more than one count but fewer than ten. In DNA, the CDR3 is TGCAGTGCTAGAATTCTGGACACTGGTTACGAGCAGTACTTC. It is translated as CSARILDTGYEQYF. The chain joins TRBV20-1 to TRBJ2-7; maybe TRBD1 (5 bases). Trimming removed 2 bases at V and 4 bases at J, with 15 bases between. This CDR3 is built from 14 residues. CDR1 is DFQATT, CDR2 SNEGSKA, per germline (reference sequence).